This TCR beta chain was obtained from a study of T cell changes during pregnancy in multiple sclerosis (dated by TCRdb to about 2019). Some background on the complete study: The study examined how the T cell repertoire changed over the course of pregnancy in women with multiple sclerosis.

Points on this clone: Its recognized antigen is unknown. Per-base qualities were not stored, and no clone one base away is much larger.

V is pared back by 7 bases and J by 1 base, with 10 bases lying between the germline termini. From the cysteine through the phenylalanine, the CDR3 covers 13 amino acids. CDR3 DNA is the only sequence kept; it has 39 bases, read in frame from the first base. The germline V gene (reference sequence) supplies CDR1 SEHNR and CDR2 FQNEAQ. Library preparation employed the immunoSEQ multiplex PCR assay. TCRdb mirrors the immuneACCESS table, restricted to in-frame sequences. Some clones are absent from its copies; in checked studies, under half trace to an unresolved V gene, and the reason for the others is unknown. This sample comprises roughly 20,000 clones, 85% to 90% of them detected only once. The ten largest make up around 7% of the sample.

This sequence was found in a female donor with multiple sclerosis, enrolled in a pregnancy study. The sequencing here drew on CD8+ T cells from peripheral blood mononuclear cells, taken in the first trimester of pregnancy. The V and J segments used are TRBV7-9 and TRBJ2-5; the D gene cannot be resolved reliably. The base sequence is TGTGCCAGCAACCTAGGAGTCCAAGAGACCCAGTACTTC. It codes for CASNLGVQETQYF.